The 9 T cell receptor beta chains in this list originate from one sample, sequenced in a study of a mutant IDH1 vaccine in newly diagnosed glioma. Method: immunoSEQ multiplex PCR; TCRdb's copy keeps in-frame clones and lacks some. The sample shows some 130,000 clones, about 80% of them seen only once. No antigens are known for them. Specified time point: week 11, during vaccination. Topical imiquimod was applied with each vaccine dose, which held 300 ug of mutant IDH1 20-mer peptide. The input for sequencing was PBMCs, taken from a glioma patient whose treatment included an IDH1 peptide vaccine. The source of these receptors is a middle-aged man with glioma.

This clone was observed once. This chain connects TRBV27 to TRBJ2-5; 7 bases match TRBD2. The last part of the DNA fits TRBJ2-7 better; the J call may be wrong. This CDR3 is built from 15 residues. Germline-derived CDR1 and CDR2 are MNHEY and SMNVEV (reference sequence). The CDR3, as DNA: TGTGCCAGCAGTTCTCTGGCTAGCGGAAACTACGAGCAGTACTTC. It specifies CASSSLASGNYEQYF.

The gene calls are TRBV25-1 and TRBJ2-4, with D perhaps assigned TRBD1 or TRBD2 (5 bases each). The CDR3 has 12 amino acids. Trimming shortened V by 1 base and J by 9 bases, and 7 bases separated the two germline ends. Germline CDR1 MGHDK, CDR2 SYGVNS. CDR3 DNA sequence: TGTGCCAGCAGTGAATCAGGGACCATTCAGTACTTC. Translating gives CASSESGTIQYF.

The V call is TRBV7-3, the J call TRBJ2-1, with unresolved D. The germline V gene has CDR1 SGHTA and CDR2 FQGTGA. The V gene lost 0 bases and the J gene lost 7 bases, with 7 bases spanning the gap. CDR3 size: 13 residues. This CDR3 reads CASSLTPGNEQFF. CDR3 DNA: TGTGCCAGCAGCTTAACCCCCGGTAATGAGCAGTTCTTC.

The table lists this clone with a few counts. V usage is TRBV6-4 and J usage is TRBJ2-3; 9 bases map to TRBD2. Germline CDR1 MRHNA, CDR2 SNTAGT. The V gene end was trimmed by 2 bases and the J gene end by 2 bases; junction bases not matched to a gene: 5. The length of the CDR3 is 16 residues. DNA for the CDR3: TGTGCCAGCAGTGACGGGGGCGGGGGGGCCACAGATACGCAGTATTTT. Translated: CASSDGGGGATDTQYF.

The genes are TRBV13 and TRBJ2-2; 9 nucleotides match TRBD2. The length of the CDR3 is 20 residues. CDR1 and CDR2 from the germline V gene are PRHDT and FYEKMQ (reference sequence). V shed 6 bases, J shed 1 base, and the junction held 18 bases outside the gene matches. The CDR3 DNA reads TGTGCCAGCAGATTTAGAGAGTCTGGGCTAGCGGGGCTGAACACCGGGGAGCTGTTTTTT. Translation: CASRFRESGLAGLNTGELFF.

This clone came up a few times. This sequence joins TRBV29-1 and TRBJ1-2, with no clear D. This CDR3 spans 12 amino acids. Germline loops: CDR1 SQVTM, CDR2 ANQGSEA. V lost 4 bases and J 0 bases, leaving 6 bases between the germline ends. CDR3: CSVVSSNYGYTF. CDR3 coding DNA: TGCAGCGTTGTTTCGTCTAACTATGGCTACACCTTC.

This sequence joins TRBV7-2 and TRBJ2-7; D ambiguous. The CDR3 runs to 15 residues. V was shortened by 3 bases and J by 2 bases, with 14 bases between the two germline ends. Germline lookup yields CDR1 SGHTA and CDR2 FQGNSA. CDR3: CASSFQKDRTYEQYF. DNA for the CDR3: TGTGCCAGCAGCTTCCAAAAGGACCGAACCTACGAGCAGTACTTC.

J is TRBJ2-3 and V is TRBV5-4; TRBD2 agrees at 7 bases. In germline, CDR1 is SGHNT, CDR2 YYREEE (reference sequence). CDR3 length equals 15 residues. J gave up 2 bases and V 4 bases, and 7 bases lay outside the gene matches. The CDR3 reads CASSGGLPVTDTQYF. CDR3 sequence (DNA): TGTGCCAGCAGCGGGGGACTACCGGTCACAGATACGCAGTATTTT.

V usage is TRBV7-2 and J usage is TRBJ1-6, with TRBD1 matching 7 bases. The trim removed 5 bases at V and 4 bases at J, leaving 5 bases unmatched. The length of the CDR3 is 15 residues. CDR1 is SGHTA, CDR2 FQGNSA, per germline. CDR3 loop: CASSPGTEYNSPLHF. For the CDR3, the DNA is TGTGCCAGCAGCCCCGGGACAGAATATAATTCACCCCTCCACTTT.